This passage covers 25 T cell receptor beta chains from one sample sequenced in a study of CD8+ T cells in alopecia areata. Cells that came from pooled cutaneous lymph nodes were sorted using CD4, CD8alpha, NKG2D, NKG2ACE and other markers. Sequencing relied on a cDNA template that was reverse transcribed from extracted RNA. Generated by immunoSEQ multiplex PCR, the TCRdb table keeps only in-frame clones and is missing some. The sample includes over 250,000 clones, none of them occurring once. Sequenced sample: CD4+ T cells sorted from a lymph node. The receptors here all came from a C3H/HeJ mouse with alopecia areata. The strain is characterized by the MHC haplotype H2-k.

This clone was counted between two and nine times. Germline and genes: mouse. The read ends 4 residues before the CDR3 terminus; that terminus is restored from the germline J gene. The V gene is TRBV13-1, the J gene TRBJ1-1; 7 bases fit TRBD1. The germline V gene encodes CDR1 NSHNY and CDR2 SYGAGN. The CDR3 is 12 amino acids. The CDR3 loop is CASSAGGGEVFF. CDR3 DNA (partial): TGTGCCAGCAGTGCAGGGGGAGGA.

This clone was seen a handful of times. Germline and genes here are mouse. The CDR3 goes on 4 residues after the read ends, and that part is filled in from the germline J gene. V is TRBV13-2 and J is TRBJ1-2, with TRBD1 identical over 10 bases. J was trimmed by 4 bases and V by 5 bases; bases with no gene match: 5. CDR1 NNHNN and CDR2 SYGAGS come from the germline V gene (reference sequence). The CDR3 contains 14 residues. The DNA read from the CDR3 is TGTGCCAGCGGCGAGGGACAGGGGAGCTCC. Protein: CASGEGQGSS. The full CDR3 sequence reads CASGEGQGSSDYTF.

This clone has only a few counts. The germline and genes are mouse ones. Read sequence stops 4 residues before the CDR3 end, and the germline J gene provides the missing end. V usage is TRBV13-3 and J usage is TRBJ2-7, with TRBD1 identical over 8 bases. This CDR3 comprises 13 residues. The V segment lost 3 bases and the J segment 2 bases; nucleotides outside the gene matches: 1. Germline CDR1 is NNHDY and CDR2 is SYVADS. CDR3 DNA, as far as it was read: TGTGCCAGCAGTGCGGACAGGGCCTAT. Translation gives CASSADRAY. The CDR3, in full, reads CASSADRAYEQYF.

To note about this clone: Gene names follow the mouse nomenclature. This CDR3 is CASSDAHNSAETLYF. Partial CDR3 DNA: TGTGCCAGCAGTGATGCGCACAATAGTGCAGAA. The chain links TRBV13-1 to TRBJ2-3; D is undetermined. The read terminates 4 residues before the CDR3 end, so the remaining end is supplied by the germline J gene. This CDR3 spans 15 amino acids. V was cut by 0 bases and J by 0 bases, with 8 bases left in between. The germline V gene encodes CDR1 NSHNY and CDR2 SYGAGN.

This clone turned up a few times. Mouse gene names apply. The read ends 4 residues before the CDR3 terminus; that terminus is restored from the germline J gene. The chain combines TRBV2 with TRBJ2-3; 7 nucleotides align to TRBD1. This CDR3 comprises 15 residues. From germline, CDR1 is LGHNA and CDR2 YSYQKL. With V trimmed by 3 bases and J by 0 bases, 3 bases remained unmatched. The sequenced CDR3 bases are TGTGCCAGCAGCCACCGACAGGGTAGTGCAGAA. Its translation is CASSHRQGSAE. The whole CDR3 sequence reads CASSHRQGSAETLYF.

This clone was seen a few times. The genes and germline here are from mouse. The read ends 4 residues shy of where the CDR3 ends; the end is completed using the germline J gene. This sequence joins TRBV19 and TRBJ2-7, with 7 positions matching TRBD1. The CDR3 totals 13 residues. Germline V gives CDR1 FNHDT, CDR2 SITEND (reference sequence). The V and J ends lost 5 bases and 3 bases, in that order; junction bases with no gene match: 5. The CDR3 DNA, read in part, is TGTGCCAGCAGACGACAGGGATACTAT. It is translated as CASRRQGYY. The entire CDR3 reads CASRRQGYYEQYF.

This clone was seen ten or more times. The genes are named according to mouse. The read ends 4 residues early relative to the CDR3; the germline J gene fills the gap. Other nucleotide sequences in the sample specify the same CDR3. The J gene is TRBJ1-2, the V gene TRBV1; 7 bases map to TRBD1. Trimming removed 0 bases from V and 0 bases from J; junction bases left unmatched: 1. Per the germline V gene, CDR1 is NSQYPW and CDR2 is LRSPGD (reference sequence). CDR3 length equals 15 residues. Here the CDR3 reads CTCSADQGANSDYTF. CDR3 DNA, as far as it was read: TGCACCTGCAGTGCAGATCAGGGGGCAAACTCC.

This clone was picked up a small number of times. Gene labels here are mouse ones. The read ends 4 residues shy of where the CDR3 ends; the end is completed using the germline J gene. The chain carries TRBV13-3 and TRBJ2-1; unclear D gene. The V and J ends lost 3 bases and 5 bases respectively, with 3 bases between them. From germline, CDR1 is NNHDY and CDR2 SYVADS. The CDR3 has 11 amino acids. CDR3: CASSVDAEQFF. The DNA read from the CDR3 is TGTGCCAGCAGTGTAGATGCT.

This clone was observed many times. Mouse gene names apply. The read ends 4 residues early relative to the CDR3; the germline J gene fills the gap. This chain uses TRBV14 with TRBJ2-5; TRBD1 agrees at 7 bases. The CDR3 has 14 amino acids. Germline CDR1 reads SGHDT; CDR2 reads FRDEAV. The DNA read from the CDR3 is TGTGCCAGCACAACCACCGGGACAGAAGAC. It encodes CASTTTGTED. The complete CDR3 reads CASTTTGTEDTQYF.

This clone has more than one count but fewer than ten. A much larger clonotype is one base distant, so this may be a read error. Here the gene names and germline are mouse. Read data end 4 residues before the CDR3 end; the end is taken from the germline J gene. The chain has TRBV14 and TRBJ2-1; TRBD1 matches 8 bases. The CDR3 is made up of 13 amino acids. The V gene's germline CDR1 is SGHDT and CDR2 FRDEAV. V lost 4 bases to trimming and J lost 3 bases; unmatched junction nucleotides: 0. The CDR3 spells CASSGTGYAEQFF. The CDR3 DNA, read in part, is TGTGCCAGCAGTGGGACAGGCTATGCT.

In the case of this clone: Germline and genes: mouse. The sequenced fragment ends 4 residues before the CDR3 boundary, so the rest is inferred from the germline J gene. This chain uses TRBV19 with TRBJ2-3; tentative D call: TRBD1 (6 bases). The CDR3 runs 12 residues. Germline V gene lookup returns CDR1 FNHDT and CDR2 SITEND (reference sequence). The covered CDR3 bases are TGTGCCAGCAGTAGGGGACAAGAA. Its protein is CASSRGQE. The full-length CDR3 reads as CASSRGQETLYF.

This clone was counted many times. All gene names here are mouse names. From the germline J gene comes the end of the CDR3, since the read stops 4 residues before it. The genes are TRBV13-1 and TRBJ1-2; 8 nucleotides align to TRBD1. Germline assignment: CDR1 NSHNY and CDR2 SYGAGN. This CDR3 has 14 amino acids. The CDR3 here is CASSDGQGRSDYTF. Partial CDR3 DNA: TGTGCCAGCAGTGATGGACAGGGGCGGTCC.

This clone was observed a few times. Gene names are the mouse ones. The CDR3 loop is CASGDSWGQDTQYF. CDR3 bases read: TGTGCCAGCGGTGATAGCTGGGGTCAAGAC. The chain carries TRBV13-2 and TRBJ2-5; D is possibly TRBD2 (6 bases). The read finishes 4 residues shy of the CDR3 end, and the germline J gene is used to complete it. The germline V and J ends were trimmed by 1 base and 3 bases, with 9 bases remaining between them. Germline V lookup: CDR1 NNHNN, CDR2 SYGAGS (reference sequence). CDR3 length: 14 residues.

This clone was recorded at least ten times. These gene names are mouse names. The read falls 4 residues short of the CDR3 end, and the missing part is taken from the germline J gene. Other DNA sequences in the same sample also yield this CDR3. V and J are TRBV1 and TRBJ2-3, with a possible D match to TRBD1 (5 bases). Germline V lookup: CDR1 NSQYPW, CDR2 LRSPGD (reference sequence). Trimming took off 3 bases at V and 0 bases at J, with 10 bases between the two ends. The CDR3 totals 15 residues. CDR3 in amino acids: CTCSADSTSAETLYF. Partial CDR3 DNA: TGCACCTGCAGTGCCGACAGTACTAGTGCAGAA. Filled out from reference TRBV1 and TRBJ2-3, the complete variable domain reads VTLLEQNPRWRLVPRGQAVNLRCILKNSQYPWMSWYQQDLQKQLQWLFTLRSPGDKEVKSLPGADYLATRVTDTELRLQVANMSQGRTLYCTCSADSTSAETLYFGSGTRLTVL.

This clone was counted between two and nine times. Each gene name is a mouse one. The covered CDR3 bases are TGCACCTGCAGTGAGGACATATCTAGTGCAGAA. Amino acid sequence: CTCSEDISSAE. The complete CDR3 sequence is CTCSEDISSAETLYF. V usage is TRBV1 and J usage is TRBJ2-3, with D possibly TRBD1 on 5 matching bases. The CDR3 goes on 4 residues after the read ends, and that part is filled in from the germline J gene. The germline CDR1 and CDR2 sequences are NSQYPW and LRSPGD (reference sequence). V gave up 4 bases and J gave up 0 bases, with 11 bases separating them. The CDR3 length is 15 residues.

On this clone itself: Any gene name here is a mouse gene name. The read stops 4 residues short of the end of the CDR3; the missing end is completed from the germline J gene. This chain joins TRBV1 and TRBJ1-1, with a possible D match to TRBD1 (6 bases). The CDR3 totals 14 residues. V was trimmed by 4 bases and J by 4 bases, leaving 13 bases between them. The V gene's germline CDR1 is NSQYPW and CDR2 LRSPGD (reference sequence). CDR3 amino acids: CTCSVRGSLTEVFF. The CDR3 bases that were read are TGCACCTGCAGTGTGAGGGGGAGCCTCACA.

Points on this clone: Genes here carry mouse names. The CDR3 DNA, read in part, is TGTGCCAGCAGCCGGGACAGAAAAGAC. Translating gives CASSRDRKD. The whole CDR3 protein is CASSRDRKDTQYF. The chain recombines TRBV13-3 with TRBJ2-5; 7 bases line up with TRBD1. The CDR3 end lies 4 residues beyond the end of the read and is filled in from the germline J gene. The CDR3 is 13 residues long. Germline loops: CDR1 NNHDY, CDR2 SYVADS.

On this clone itself: Germline and genes here are mouse. The sequenced fragment ends 4 residues before the CDR3 boundary, so the rest is inferred from the germline J gene. This sample includes further DNA sequences coding for the same CDR3. The chain joins TRBV1 to TRBJ2-5; 8 bases align to TRBD1. This CDR3 comprises 14 residues. Germline lookup yields CDR1 NSQYPW and CDR2 LRSPGD (reference sequence). The chain's CDR3 is CTCSAEDREDTQYF. Partial CDR3 DNA: TGCACCTGCAGTGCGGAGGACAGGGAAGAC.

Ten or more counts support this clone. Gene names are the mouse ones. From the germline J gene comes the end of the CDR3, since the read stops 4 residues before it. This sequence joins TRBV21 and TRBJ1-1; 12 positions agree with TRBD1. TRBV21 is assigned to the ORF class and has an uncertain function. Trimming removed 11 bases from V and 3 bases from J; junction bases left unmatched: 7. This CDR3 spans 14 amino acids. The sequenced part of the CDR3 DNA is TGTGCTTACCGGGGACAGGGGGCGGACACA. It yields the protein CAYRGQGADT. The CDR3 reads in full as CAYRGQGADTEVFF.

This clone came up a few times. Mouse names are used for the genes. With the read ending 4 residues before the CDR3 end, the germline J gene is used to fill in that end. The V and J genes are TRBV19 and TRBJ2-1; TRBD1 aligns across 9 bases. Germline V gene sequence: CDR1 FNHDT, CDR2 SITEND (reference sequence). CDR3 length: 14 amino acids. CDR3 residues: CASSAGTGWAEQFF. The part of the CDR3 DNA that was read is TGTGCCAGCAGTGCCGGGACAGGGTGGGCT.

In the case of this clone: Mouse names are used for the genes. The CDR3 end lies 4 residues beyond the end of the read and is filled in from the germline J gene. Additional DNA sequences in this sample encode the identical CDR3. The chain combines TRBV1 with TRBJ2-1; 8 bases align to TRBD2. The CDR3 contains 16 residues. Germline V gene data show CDR1 as NSQYPW and CDR2 as LRSPGD (reference sequence). V lost 0 bases to trimming and J lost 4 bases; unmatched junction nucleotides: 5. The CDR3 bases that were read are TGCACCTGCAGTGCAGATCGAACTGGGGGTTATGCT. Residues: CTCSADRTGGYA. The whole CDR3 protein is CTCSADRTGGYAEQFF.

A word on this clone: The gene symbols are mouse symbols. The CDR3 goes on 4 residues after the read ends, and that part is filled in from the germline J gene. This sequence joins TRBV5 and TRBJ1-2, with 8 nucleotides matching TRBD1. Germline V CDR1 and CDR2: LGHNA, YNLKQL (reference sequence). The CDR3 totals 14 residues. V was pared by 6 bases and J by 4 bases, with 7 bases of the junction left unmatched. The chain's CDR3 is CASSSGTGASDYTF. The covered CDR3 bases are TGTGCCAGCAGTTCCGGGACAGGAGCCTCC.

Regarding this clone: Gene labels here are mouse ones. The read comes to an end 4 residues before the CDR3 does, leaving the germline J gene to fill in the end. Other nucleotide sequences from this sample produce the same CDR3. The chain recombines TRBV19 with TRBJ2-3, with D perhaps matching TRBD2 (6 bases). The CDR3 totals 15 residues. Germline CDR1 and CDR2: FNHDT and SITEND (reference sequence). The V end lost 3 bases, the J end lost 0 bases, and 11 bases lay between the germline ends. CDR3 sequence: CASSTGTPSAETLYF. CDR3 bases read: TGTGCCAGCAGTACCGGGACTCCTAGTGCAGAA.

Only a few counts were recorded for this clone. The genes and germline here are from mouse. The read stops 4 residues short of the end of the CDR3; the missing end is completed from the germline J gene. The chain employs TRBV13-3 and TRBJ1-2; D remains unclear. Germline V gene sequence: CDR1 NNHDY, CDR2 SYVADS. The CDR3 loop spans 10 amino acids. Trimming took off 10 bases at V and 1 base at J, with 5 bases between the two ends. The CDR3 sequence is CAPLNSDYTF. The DNA read from the CDR3 is TGTGCCCCCCTAAACTCC.

This clone was observed many times. The genes are named according to mouse. The sequenced fragment ends 4 residues before the CDR3 boundary, so the rest is inferred from the germline J gene. Other DNA sequences in the same sample also yield this CDR3. V is TRBV1 and J is TRBJ2-3; tentatively, D is TRBD1 (6 bases). V was pared by 1 base and J by 1 base, with 6 bases between. Germline loops: CDR1 NSQYPW, CDR2 LRSPGD (reference sequence). The CDR3 runs to 14 residues. CDR3 in amino acids: CTCSAGQGAETLYF. CDR3 DNA, as far as it was read: TGCACCTGCAGTGCAGGACAGGGTGCAGAA.